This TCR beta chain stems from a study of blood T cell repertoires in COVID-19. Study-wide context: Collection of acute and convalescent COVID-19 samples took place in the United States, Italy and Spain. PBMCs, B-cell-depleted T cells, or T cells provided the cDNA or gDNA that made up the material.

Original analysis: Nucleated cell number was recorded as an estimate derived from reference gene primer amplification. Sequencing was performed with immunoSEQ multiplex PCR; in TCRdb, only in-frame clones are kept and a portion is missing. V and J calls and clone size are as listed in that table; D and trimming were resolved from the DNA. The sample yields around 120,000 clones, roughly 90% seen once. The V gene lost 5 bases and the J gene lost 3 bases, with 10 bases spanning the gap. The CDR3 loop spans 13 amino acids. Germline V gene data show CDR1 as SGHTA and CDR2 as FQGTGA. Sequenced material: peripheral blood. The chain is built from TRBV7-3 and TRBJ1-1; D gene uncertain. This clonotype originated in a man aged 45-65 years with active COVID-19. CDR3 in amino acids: CASSTRRDTEAFF. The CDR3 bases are TGTGCCAGCAGCACCCGCCGAGACACTGAAGCTTTCTTT.